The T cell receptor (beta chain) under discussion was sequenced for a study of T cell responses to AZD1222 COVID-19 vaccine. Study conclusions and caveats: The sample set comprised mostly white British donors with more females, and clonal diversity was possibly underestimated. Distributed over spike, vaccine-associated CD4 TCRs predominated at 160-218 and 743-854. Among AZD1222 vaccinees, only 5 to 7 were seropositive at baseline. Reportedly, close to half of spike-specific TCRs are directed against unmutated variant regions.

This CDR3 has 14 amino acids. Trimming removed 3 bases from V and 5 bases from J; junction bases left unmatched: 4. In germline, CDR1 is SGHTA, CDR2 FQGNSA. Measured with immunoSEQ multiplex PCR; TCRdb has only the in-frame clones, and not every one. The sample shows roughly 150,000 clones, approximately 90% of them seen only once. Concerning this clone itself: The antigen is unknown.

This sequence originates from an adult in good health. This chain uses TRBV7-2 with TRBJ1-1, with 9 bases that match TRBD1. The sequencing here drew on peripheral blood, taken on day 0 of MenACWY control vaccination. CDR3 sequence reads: CASSLGQGITEAFF. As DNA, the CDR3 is TGTGCCAGCAGCTTGGGACAGGGAATTACTGAAGCTTTCTTT.